This T cell receptor beta chain was sequenced in a study of early T cells in non-severe SARS-CoV-2 infection (dated by TCRdb to about 2021). Background on the whole study: Because TCR sequencing was done on bulk RNA from unsorted whole blood, the alpha and beta chains could not be paired. General conclusions and limits of the study: VDJdb matching was skewed toward anti-spike CD8 responses, so virus-specific expansions were likely underestimated and private and CD4 specificities were missed.

Library preparation was by 5' RACE. For sequencing, a NextSeq 500 was employed. In the TCR library protocol, unique molecular identifiers were attached to individual cDNA molecules to correct for PCR bias and sequencing error. Both TCR alpha and beta chains were sequenced, and tight co-correlation was observed between alpha and beta sequence abundances in each sample. The authors processed their data as follows. Decombinator V4 was used to perform V gene, J gene and CDR3 annotation of TCR sequences. TCRs were defined as expanded if a significant change between any two time points was detected under a Poisson model with p below 0.0001. TCR abundances were normalised to the total number of TCRs sequenced per sample and expressed as counts per million. VDJdb, accessed on 1 November 2021, was searched for TCRs annotated for CMV, EBV and SARS-CoV-2, and TCRs annotated for more than one antigen were excluded. The raw public data were reprocessed by TCRdb itself: fastp quality trimming at Q25, MiXCR clonotype calling, in-frame beta chains only. Every CDR3 protein is listed once, alongside the most common genes and DNA of its rows. TCRdb's processing, not the authors' own work, is the source of the V and J calls. In this sample the table shows tens of thousands of distinct CDR3 sequences, 8% to 13% of which occur a single time. Just over 4.5% of the sample is held by the ten biggest clonotypes.

A case-control design nested within a healthcare worker cohort in London, UK, was used, with weekly nasopharyngeal swab PCR tests and blood sampling performed. Healthcare workers were recruited between 23 and 31 March 2020, during the week of the UK lockdown, and were followed weekly for up to about 16 weeks. This clonotype was seen a few times. Which antigen it targets is not known. Nothing much larger sits one base from this clone, and base qualities are not available. This receptor was taken from an adult who was a healthcare worker with PCR-confirmed SARS-CoV-2 infection or an uninfected control (not recorded which). The sequencing sample was made of whole blood.

CDR3 sequence: CASSDRSTGELFF. The sequence in DNA is TGTGCCAGCAGTGACAGAAGCACCGGGGAGCTGTTTTTT. The V and J segments used are TRBV6-4 and TRBJ2-2; there is no confident call for the D gene. The CDR3, from cysteine to phenylalanine, totals 13 residues. The entry retains the CDR3 DNA only, 39 bases that are in frame from base 1. The CDR1 and CDR2 encoded by the germline V gene are MRHNA and SNTAGT. Relative to germline, V is 2 bases shorter and J is 4 bases shorter, with 5 bases between their ends.